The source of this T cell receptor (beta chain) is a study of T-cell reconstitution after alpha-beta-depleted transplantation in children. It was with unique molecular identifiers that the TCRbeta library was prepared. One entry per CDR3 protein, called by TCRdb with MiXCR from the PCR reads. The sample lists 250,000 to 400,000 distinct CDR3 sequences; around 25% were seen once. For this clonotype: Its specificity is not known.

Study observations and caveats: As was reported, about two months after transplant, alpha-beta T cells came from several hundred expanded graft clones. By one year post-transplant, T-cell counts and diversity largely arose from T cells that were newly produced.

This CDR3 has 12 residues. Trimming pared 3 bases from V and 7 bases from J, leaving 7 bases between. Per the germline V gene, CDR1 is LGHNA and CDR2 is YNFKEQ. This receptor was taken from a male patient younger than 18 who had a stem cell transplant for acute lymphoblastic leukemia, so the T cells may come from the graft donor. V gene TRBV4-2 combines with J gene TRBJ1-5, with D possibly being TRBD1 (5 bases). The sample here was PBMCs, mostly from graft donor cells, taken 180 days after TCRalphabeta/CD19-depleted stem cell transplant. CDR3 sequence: CASSQDNQPQHF. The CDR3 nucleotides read TGTGCCAGCAGCCAGGACAACCAGCCCCAGCATTTT.